The clone carrying this T cell receptor beta chain was seen repeatedly, ten times or more. The data are from a study of read filtering for tumor transcriptome and immune sequencing. Study as a whole: DNase treatment preceded whole-transcriptome library preparation. RNA-seq yielded only roughly 75 to 1,300 TCR reads, IR-seq about 4.05 to 10.27 million.

Molecular barcoded adaptors covering alpha/delta and beta/gamma chains were used on about 390 ng RNA. TCRdb reprocessed the reads via MiXCR and lists one record per CDR3 protein. Of some 120,000 distinct CDR3 sequences listed, 13% were seen once; the top ten hold approximately 11%. Bone marrow was sampled from every patient at the time of active disease. J gave up 1 base and V 4 bases, and 4 bases lay outside the gene matches. The V gene's germline CDR1 is SGHRS and CDR2 YFSETQ. This CDR3 is 14 amino acids long. The material sequenced was a population of CD138-negative cells sorted from bone marrow. This clonotype was obtained from a donor older than 35 with multiple myeloma. The rearrangement joins TRBV5-1 to TRBJ1-1, with 7 bases aligning to TRBD1. As DNA, the CDR3 is TGCGCCAGCAGCACTAGGACAGGGAACACTGAAGCTTTCTTT. As protein: CASSTRTGNTEAFF.